The T cell receptor (beta chain) under discussion was sequenced for a study of T cells after posttransplantation cyclophosphamide. Study findings and constraints: Later post-transplant blood repertoires were often dominated by donor CD8+ memory clones.

Cyclophosphamide on days +3 and +4 followed busulfan-fludarabine conditioning and a marrow graft. This clone was recorded at least ten times. Its antigen is unknown. Sequenced by immunoSEQ multiplex PCR; TCRdb stores in-frame clones only, minus some. Sampling found about 3,800 clones, none seen once. Trimming took 10 bases from V and 4 from J, leaving 8 bases between them. Germline CDR1 reads MNHNS; CDR2 reads SASEGT. The CDR3 spans 11 residues. This TCR came from a female patient aged 18 to 29 who received an allogeneic stem cell transplant from an unrelated donor, was CMV-positive, and had acute GVHD only. Some T cells may be supplied by the graft donor. This sample comprised PBMCs, obtained after allogeneic stem cell transplant with posttransplant cyclophosphamide. V usage is TRBV6-1 and J usage is TRBJ1-3; D call uncertain. CDR3 sequence reads: CATQQGNTIYF. CDR3 DNA: TGTGCCACCCAACAGGGAAACACCATATATTTT.